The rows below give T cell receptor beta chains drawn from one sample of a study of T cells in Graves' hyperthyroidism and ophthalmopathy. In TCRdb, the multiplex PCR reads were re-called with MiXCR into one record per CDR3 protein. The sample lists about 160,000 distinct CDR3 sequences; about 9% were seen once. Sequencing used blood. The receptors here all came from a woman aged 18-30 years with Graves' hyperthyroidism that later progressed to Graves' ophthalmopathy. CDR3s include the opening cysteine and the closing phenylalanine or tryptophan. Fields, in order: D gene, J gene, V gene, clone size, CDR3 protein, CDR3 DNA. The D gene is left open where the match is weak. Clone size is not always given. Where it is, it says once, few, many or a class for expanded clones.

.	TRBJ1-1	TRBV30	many	CAWSKMLFPGAEAFF	TGTGCCTGGAGTAAAATGTTATTCCCTGGGGCTGAAGCTTTCTTT
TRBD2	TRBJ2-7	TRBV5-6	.	CASSLGGSFAYEQYF	TGTGCCAGCAGCTTGGGCGGGAGTTTCGCCTACGAGCAGTACTTC
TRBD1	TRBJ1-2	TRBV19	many	CASSSGTGVSNGYTF	TGTGCCAGTAGTTCCGGGACAGGGGTGTCTAATGGCTACACCTTC
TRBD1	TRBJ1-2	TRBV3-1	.	CASSQELWGQNYGYTF	TGTGCCAGCAGCCAAGAGCTCTGGGGACAGAACTATGGCTACACCTTC
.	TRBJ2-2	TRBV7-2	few	CASSLTSSNTGELFF	TGTGCCAGCAGCTTAACATCTTCGAACACCGGGGAGCTGTTTTTT
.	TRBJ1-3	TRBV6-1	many	CASSFTGLRSSGNTIYF	TGTGCCAGCAGTTTTACAGGGCTTCGGAGCTCTGGAAACACCATATATTTT
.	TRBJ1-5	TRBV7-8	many	CASSFAPGPSWGQPQHF	TGTGCCAGCAGCTTCGCTCCGGGACCTAGTTGGGGACAGCCCCAGCATTTT
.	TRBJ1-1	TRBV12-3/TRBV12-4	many	CASSLTGSGTEAFF	TGTGCCAGCAGTTTAACAGGGTCAGGCACTGAAGCTTTCTTT
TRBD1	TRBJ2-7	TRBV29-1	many	CSAWDSLSYEQYF	TGCAGCGCCTGGGACAGCCTCTCCTACGAGCAGTACTTC
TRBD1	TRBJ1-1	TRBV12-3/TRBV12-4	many	CASSTPGQGAFF	TGTGCCAGCAGTACCCCTGGACAGGGGGCTTTCTTT
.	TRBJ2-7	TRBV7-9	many	CASTPVIRGYEQYF	TGTGCCAGCACCCCCGTTATCAGGGGATACGAGCAGTACTTC
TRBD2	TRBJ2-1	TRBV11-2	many	CASSNGLAGAGNEQFF	TGTGCCAGCAGCAATGGACTAGCGGGGGCCGGGAATGAGCAGTTCTTC
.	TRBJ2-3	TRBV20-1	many	CSAREYTRSTDTQYF	TGCAGTGCTAGAGAGTATACGCGAAGCACAGATACGCAGTATTTT
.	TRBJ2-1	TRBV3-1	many	CASSQEHALGNEQFF	TGTGCCAGCAGCCAAGAGCATGCTCTGGGCAATGAGCAGTTCTTC
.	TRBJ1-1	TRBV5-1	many	CASSSGGQMNTEAFF	TGCGCCAGCAGCTCGGGGGGACAAATGAACACTGAAGCTTTCTTT
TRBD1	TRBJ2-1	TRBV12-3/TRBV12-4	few	CASSFGTGGYNEQFF	TGTGCCAGCAGTTTCGGGACAGGGGGCTACAATGAGCAGTTCTTC
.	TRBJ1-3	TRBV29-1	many	CSVDGWGDTIYF	TGCAGCGTTGATGGCTGGGGAGACACCATATATTTT
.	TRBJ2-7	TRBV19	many	CASSHGRSYEQYF	TGTGCCAGTAGTCACGGACGGTCCTACGAGCAGTACTTC
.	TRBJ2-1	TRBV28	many	CASSLVDWAGKGNEQFF	TGTGCCAGCAGTTTAGTAGATTGGGCGGGAAAAGGCAATGAGCAGTTCTTC
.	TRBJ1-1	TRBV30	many	CAWRRQPNTEAFF	TGTGCCTGGAGACGACAGCCGAACACTGAAGCTTTCTTT
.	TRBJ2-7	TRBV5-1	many	CASSFTTGGYEQYF	TGCGCCAGCAGCTTTACCACAGGCGGGTACGAGCAGTACTTC
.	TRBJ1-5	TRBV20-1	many	CSVPVWGQSNQPQHF	TGCAGTGTCCCAGTCTGGGGGCAGAGCAATCAGCCCCAGCATTTT
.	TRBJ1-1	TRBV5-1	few	CASSLGRAGTEAFF	TGTGCCAGCAGCTTGGGCAGGGCCGGCACTGAAGCTTTCTTT